The entry that follows covers one TCR beta chain sequence. As yet, its antigen is unknown. This CDR3 comprises 17 residues. After removal of 4 bases from V and 8 bases from J, the junction contained 17 bases not matched to a gene. The V gene's germline CDR1 is SGHRS and CDR2 YFSETQ. Profiled with immunoSEQ multiplex PCR; TCRdb holds only in-frame clones, not every one. Among approximately 27,000 clones listed, roughly three quarters were seen once. The data stem from a study of OX40 agonist ivuxolimab in advanced cancers. Study-wide context: It was ivuxolimab, an agonistic anti-OX40 (CD134) antibody, that patients were treated with. Points from the study as a whole: More expanded clones were found, on average, in CD8+ than in CD4+ T cells.

This clonotype was obtained from an adult with an advanced solid tumor such as melanoma, head and neck, liver or kidney cancer. The chain recombines TRBV5-1 with TRBJ2-1; 8 bases are a match to TRBD1. Sequencing used CD4+ or CD8+ T cells sorted from blood, obtained in a trial of the OX40 agonist ivuxolimab. CDR3 nucleotides: TGCGCCAGCAGCACGACTATCTTGGGACAGGCGGACTATGAGCAGTTCTTC. It yields the protein CASSTTILGQADYEQFF. Supplemented by reference TRBV5-1 and TRBJ2-1, the full variable domain reads KAGVTQTPRYLIKTRGQQVTLSCSPISGHRSVSWYQQTPGQGLQFLFEYFSETQRNKGNFPGRFSGRQFSNSRSEMNVSTLELGDSALYLCASSTTILGQADYEQFFGPGTRLTVL.